These 5 T cell receptor beta chains were sequenced from one sample in a study of T cells after yellow fever vaccination. Each CDR3 protein is one row after TCRdb ran MiXCR on the 5' RACE reads. The profile shows approximately 250,000 distinct CDR3 sequences, 5.5% to 8.5% of them singletons. This material consisted of CD4+ T cells sorted from PBMCs, taken on the day of the yellow fever booster vaccination. The receptors were sampled from a man younger than 40 who received the YFV17D yellow fever vaccine.

J is TRBJ2-5 and V is TRBV24-1, with a possible D match to TRBD2 (6 bases). The CDR3 contains 13 residues. Germline lookup yields CDR1 KGHDR and CDR2 SFDVKD. Trimming took 4 bases from V and 2 from J, leaving 7 bases between them. The DNA for the CDR3 is TGTGCCACCAGTGAGGGGGGACAAGAGACCCAGTACTTC. It codes for CATSEGGQETQYF.

A few counts support this clonotype. The chain is built from TRBV6-5 and TRBJ2-5; 8 bases are shared with TRBD2. Germline V gives CDR1 MNHEY, CDR2 SVGAGI. CDR3 length: 15 amino acids. With V trimmed by 2 bases and J by 5 bases, 7 bases remained unmatched. The CDR3 sequence: CASSYDTTGGETQYF. The CDR3 nucleotides read TGTGCCAGCAGTTACGATACCACGGGAGGGGAGACCCAGTACTTC.

Concerning this clonotype: A clone one base away is much larger, so this may be a read error. The chain joins TRBV20-1 to TRBJ2-3, with 8 nucleotides matching TRBD2. Per the germline V gene, CDR1 is DFQATT and CDR2 is SNEGSKA (reference sequence). CDR3 size: 15 residues. The CDR3 sequence is CSAAPWERETETQYF. In DNA form, the CDR3 reads TGCAGTGCCGCGCCGTGGGAGCGGGAGACAGAAACGCAGTATTTT.

This sequence joins TRBV7-9 and TRBJ2-5; no firm D call. Germline CDR1 and CDR2: SEHNR and FQNEAQ (reference sequence). The CDR3 extends over 11 amino acids. Trimming cost V 10 bases and J 4 bases, with 10 bases left between them. The CDR3 DNA sequence: TGTGCCACCCCTAAGGGAGAGACCCAGTACTTC. It translates to CATPKGETQYF.

There are a few counts of this clonotype. The chain carries TRBV7-6 and TRBJ2-1, with D perhaps given as TRBD1 or TRBD2 (5 bases each). The CDR3 has 15 residues. Germline V CDR1 and CDR2: SGHVS, FNYEAQ. With 1 base removed from V and 4 bases from J, the gap between germline ends came to 11 bases. The CDR3 loop reads CASSLGQRVYNEQFF. Here the CDR3 DNA reads TGTGCCAGCAGCTTAGGACAGAGGGTGTACAATGAGCAGTTCTTC.